One sample yielded the 11 T cell receptor beta chains listed below, sequenced in a study of Graves' ophthalmopathy and Graves' hyperthyroidism. Amplifying from RNA transcripts, the study obtained TCR beta CDR3 regions. The first-round RT-PCR employed HTBI primers together with the Qiagen OneStep RT-PCR kit. A multiplex PCR was then performed as the second round. TCRdb re-called the multiplex PCR reads with MiXCR, one entry per CDR3 protein. The top ten clones hold more than 9.5% of a sample with around 1.1 million distinct CDR3 sequences, about two fifths of them seen once. Sequencing was performed on peripheral blood or thyroid tissue (not recorded which). The receptors derive from an adult man with Graves' hyperthyroidism.

As concerns this clonotype: A much larger clonotype is one base distant, so this may be a read error. The chain recombines TRBV2 with TRBJ2-5; perhaps TRBD1 as D (6 bases). The CDR3 is 13 residues long. In germline, CDR1 is SNHLY, CDR2 FYNNEI. In DNA form, the CDR3 reads TGTGCCAGCAGTTCAGGGGAACAAGGGACCCAGTACTTC. As protein: CASSSGEQGTQYF.

This clonotype was seen ten or more times. The V and J genes are TRBV7-8 and TRBJ2-5; D is ambiguous. Germline V gives CDR1 SGHVS, CDR2 FQNEAQ. The CDR3 is made up of 15 amino acids. V gave up 1 base and J gave up 2 bases, with 11 bases separating them. CDR3 protein: CASSLGIPVQETQYF. CDR3 bases: TGTGCCAGCAGCTTAGGTATCCCAGTACAAGAGACCCAGTACTTC.

This clonotype was detected only a few times. Relative to the germline gene, one junction end is altered; a read error may explain this. The chain carries TRBV2 and TRBJ2-2, with D possibly called TRBD1 or TRBD2 (6 bases each). Germline CDR1 reads SNHLY; CDR2 reads FYNNEI. The CDR3 has 14 residues. Written as DNA, the CDR3 is TGCGCCAGCAGTGGAGGGGGTAACACCGGGGAGCTGTTTTTT. Protein product: CASSGGGNTGELFF.

This clonotype was recorded a few times. The CDR3 coding sequence is TGTGCCAGCAGCCATTGGCGGGGAAACTACGAGCAGTACTTC. Protein product: CASSHWRGNYEQYF. The chain links TRBV3-1 to TRBJ2-7; D possibly corresponds to TRBD2 (6 bases). In germline, CDR1 is LGHDT, CDR2 YNNKEL (reference sequence). This CDR3 is 14 amino acids long. The ends were cut back, 3 bases at V and 3 bases at J, with 12 bases in the middle.

Remarks on this clonotype: Its ends do not fully match the called genes, so a read error is possible. The gene calls are TRBV25-1 and TRBJ2-6; TRBD1 might be the D (6 bases). The CDR3 has 16 amino acids. The V gene's germline CDR1 is MGHDK and CDR2 SYGVNS. The CDR3 DNA sequence: TGTGCCAGCAGTTCCGGACAGTTGAGAGGGGCCAACGTCCTGGCTTTC. Amino acids: CASSSGQLRGANVLAF.

This clonotype turned up a few times. This sequence joins TRBV6-5 and TRBJ2-3, with a possible D match to TRBD1 (5 bases). V was cut by 5 bases and J by 2 bases, with 11 bases left in between. The CDR3 has 14 residues. CDR1 and CDR2 from the germline V gene are MNHEY and SVGAGI. CDR3 loop: CASSGHRDTDTQYF. In DNA, the CDR3 is TGTGCCAGCAGTGGACACCGTGACACAGATACGCAGTATTTT.

This clonotype was counted ten times or more. The genes are TRBV6-5 and TRBJ2-5; a possible D gene is TRBD1 (6 bases). V was clipped by 2 bases and J by 1 base, with 11 bases between them. CDR1 and CDR2 from the germline V gene are MNHEY and SVGAGI. This CDR3 region has 15 residues. The CDR3 nucleotides read TGTGCCAGCAGTTACCGCAGGGGAGCCCAAGAGACCCAGTACTTC. Its translation is CASSYRRGAQETQYF.

On this clonotype itself: A read error may be the cause here, since a much bigger clone is one base away. CDR3 sequence (DNA): TGTGCCAGCAGTACAGCCAGGGAGTATGGCTGCACCTTC. Translated: CASSTAREYGCTF. This chain uses TRBV6-5 with TRBJ1-2, with D tentatively TRBD1 (5 bases). Germline V gene data show CDR1 as MNHEY and CDR2 as SVGAGI. This CDR3 spans 13 amino acids.

The genes are TRBV2 and TRBJ2-6, with 12 bases identical to TRBD1. The V segment lost 8 bases and the J segment 4 bases; nucleotides outside the gene matches: 12. The germline gives CDR1 SNHLY, CDR2 FYNNEI. CDR3 size: 18 residues. The chain's CDR3 is CASSPQGQGANGANVLTF. The CDR3 DNA reads TGTGCCAGCTCACCACAGGGACAGGGGGCGAACGGGGCCAACGTCCTGACTTTC.

For the CDR3, the DNA is TGTGCCAGCAGTTCCCCCGGGGGGGTAGGAGCTTTCTTT. Its translation is CASSSPGGVGAFF. V and J are TRBV7-9 and TRBJ1-1, with D tentatively TRBD1 (5 bases). This CDR3 is 13 amino acids long. Per germline, CDR1 SEHNR and CDR2 FQNEAQ (reference sequence). V dropped 6 bases and J dropped 10 bases, with 18 bases sitting between them. The variable domain in full, with the rest retrieved from reference TRBV7-9 and TRBJ1-1, is DTGVSQNPRHKITKRGQNVTFRCDPISEHNRLYWYRQTLGQGPEFLTYFQNEAQLEKSRLLSDRFSAERPKGSFSTLEIQRTEQGDSAMYLCASSSPGGVGAFFGQGTRLTVV.

This clonotype was seen at least ten times. This rearrangement joins TRBV6-6 to TRBJ1-5, with D perhaps TRBD1 (6 bases). V gave up 7 bases and J gave up 5 bases, with 18 bases separating them. This CDR3 contains 15 residues. Looked up from germline, CDR1 is MNHNY and CDR2 is SVGAGI (reference sequence). CDR3 sequence reads: CASNREGGSYQPQHF. CDR3 DNA: TGTGCCAGCAATAGGGAGGGGGGTTCGTATCAGCCCCAGCATTTT.